The 18 T cell receptor beta chains reported below all come from one sample, sequenced in a study of T cell repertoires in cytomegalovirus infection. Which antigens these TCRs recognize remains unknown. Via MiXCR, TCRdb re-called the reads, giving one row per CDR3 protein. The table has around 430,000 distinct CDR3 sequences, about 42% seen once. The sample was cultured PBMCs, taken from culture after CMV antigen stimulation. The receptor source for this set is a human donor in good health (CMV status not recorded). Some clones in this sample may be carry-over from other donors' samples.

V usage is TRBV9 and J usage is TRBJ2-1; possible D gene TRBD1, 6 bases. The CDR3 has 14 residues. Trimming cost V 2 bases and J 5 bases, with 11 bases left between them. The germline V gene encodes CDR1 SGDLS and CDR2 YYNGEE. The CDR3 region is CASSVTGSNNEQFF. DNA for the CDR3: TGTGCCAGCAGCGTCACAGGGTCGAACAATGAGCAGTTCTTC.

This clonotype has more than one count but fewer than ten. The chain uses TRBV5-4 and TRBJ2-7; TRBD2 matches at 9 bases. This CDR3 comprises 14 residues. Germline values: CDR1 SGHNT, CDR2 YYREEE (reference sequence). The J segment lost 6 bases and the V segment lost 0 bases, leaving 4 bases of the junction unmatched. CDR3 region: CASSLGGRASEQYF. The CDR3 DNA reads TGTGCCAGCAGCTTGGGCGGGAGGGCCTCCGAGCAGTACTTC.

At least ten counts were recorded for this clonotype. The CDR3 region is CASSSVVYNSPLHF. CDR3 DNA: TGTGCCAGCAGTAGCGTTGTCTATAATTCACCCCTCCACTTT. The chain links TRBV7-8 to TRBJ1-6; D unclear. The CDR3 has 14 amino acids. Germline CDR1 is SGHVS and CDR2 is FQNEAQ. The ends were cut back, 6 bases at V and 3 bases at J, with 9 bases in the middle.

The rearrangement joins TRBV30 to TRBJ2-1; no firm D call. V was shortened by 4 bases and J by 2 bases, with 9 bases between the two germline ends. The CDR3 has 13 amino acids. CDR1 is GTSNPN and CDR2 is SVGIG in the germline V gene (reference sequence). Here the CDR3 DNA reads TGTGCCTGGAACGGCGAAGCCTACAATGAGCAGTTCTTC. It yields the protein CAWNGEAYNEQFF.

The CDR3 bases are TGTGCCAGCAGGGCTGGGCGGGACCAGGTTCCGCGTACGCAGTATTTT. Protein product: CASRAGRDQVPRTQYF. The rearrangement joins TRBV7-9 to TRBJ2-3, with a weak D call TRBD2 (6 bases). V was pared by 6 bases and J by 8 bases, with 24 bases between. Germline assignment: CDR1 SEHNR and CDR2 FQNEAQ (reference sequence). CDR3 size: 16 residues.

The chain recombines TRBV18 with TRBJ2-7, with D hard to call. Germline CDR1 is KGHSH and CDR2 is LQKENI. V was clipped by 3 bases and J by 4 bases, with 13 bases between them. The CDR3 extends over 14 amino acids. In nucleotides, the CDR3 is TGTGCCAGCTCACCGTCAACCCTCAGGTACGAGCAGTACTTC. Its protein product is CASSPSTLRYEQYF.

The CDR3 spells CASRDPTGGSGNTIYF. The CDR3 DNA sequence: TGTGCCAGCAGGGACCCCACAGGGGGATCTGGAAACACCATATATTTT. This chain joins TRBV2 and TRBJ1-3; 8 bases are shared with TRBD1. Looked up from germline, CDR1 is SNHLY and CDR2 is FYNNEI. With V trimmed by 6 bases and J by 1 base, 8 bases remained unmatched. This CDR3 has 16 residues. The full variable domain, rest sourced from reference TRBV2 and TRBJ1-3, is EPEVTQTPSHQVTQMGQEVILRCVPISNHLYFYWYRQILGQKVEFLVSFYNNEISEKSEIFDDQFSVERPDGSNFTLKIRSTKLEDSAMYFCASRDPTGGSGNTIYFGEGSWLTVV.

Turning to this clonotype: A read error may be the cause here, since a much bigger clone is one base away. The rearrangement links TRBV7-2 to TRBJ1-2, with D uncertain. Germline CDR1 is SGHTA and CDR2 is FQGNSA. V was cut by 3 bases and J by 1 base, with 21 bases left in between. The CDR3 is 18 amino acids. The CDR3 spells CTSSFSGRILLDNYGYTF. CDR3 nucleotides: TGTACCAGCAGCTTCTCGGGGAGGATCCTCTTAGATAACTATGGCTACACCTTC. Looking up the rest from reference TRBV7-2 and TRBJ1-2 gives the full variable domain: GAGVSQSPSNKVTEKGKDVELRCDPISGHTALYWYRQSLGQGLEFLIYFQGNSAPDKSGLPSDRFSAERTGGSVSTLTIQRTQQEDSAVYLCTSSFSGRILLDNYGYTFGSGTRLTVV.

This clonotype was counted only a few times. The V gene is TRBV7-2, the J gene TRBJ2-3, with D unclear. V lost 5 bases and J 6 bases, leaving 6 bases between the germline ends. The CDR3 has 11 amino acids. Germline V gene sequence: CDR1 SGHTA, CDR2 FQGNSA. CDR3 DNA sequence: TGTGCCAGCAGCCCAAAGGATACGCAGTATTTT. It codes for CASSPKDTQYF.

V is TRBV6-4 and J is TRBJ1-6, with TRBD1 as a possible D gene (5 bases). V was pared by 1 base and J by 9 bases, with 13 bases between. CDR1 and CDR2 (germline): MRHNA, SNTAGT. The CDR3 covers 15 residues. The CDR3 region is CASSDLGVALSPLHF. The CDR3 DNA is TGTGCCAGCAGTGACTTGGGGGTAGCTCTTTCACCCCTCCACTTT.

This clonotype was recorded only once. The chain couples TRBV12-3 or TRBV12-4 to TRBJ2-3, with D hard to call. The CDR3 length is 13 residues. The V and J ends lost 5 bases and 6 bases respectively, with 12 bases between them. This CDR3 is CASSGDRGDTQYF. In DNA, the CDR3 is TGTGCCAGCAGTGGGGATCGTGGGGATACGCAGTATTTT.

The gene calls are TRBV20-1 and TRBJ2-5; tentatively, D is TRBD2 (6 bases). The V gene's germline CDR1 is DFQATT and CDR2 SNEGSKA (reference sequence). Between the trimmed V and J ends, which lost 3 bases and 7 bases, there was a span of 15 bases. The CDR3 length is 13 residues. This chain's CDR3 is CSASGIGGVTQYF. DNA for the CDR3: TGCAGTGCTAGTGGGATCGGGGGTGTGACCCAGTACTTC.

The chain combines TRBV7-2 with TRBJ2-1; perhaps TRBD2 as D (6 bases). CDR1 and CDR2 from the germline V gene are SGHTA and FQGNSA. Trimming stripped 2 bases from V and 3 bases from J, with 14 bases between. The CDR3 sequence is 16 residues long. The CDR3 loop is CASSLTRRGYYNEQFF. The CDR3 DNA sequence: TGTGCCAGCAGCTTAACAAGGAGGGGATACTACAATGAGCAGTTCTTC. Variable domain in full (rest from reference TRBV7-2 and TRBJ2-1): GAGVSQSPSNKVTEKGKDVELRCDPISGHTALYWYRQSLGQGLEFLIYFQGNSAPDKSGLPSDRFSAERTGGSVSTLTIQRTQQEDSAVYLCASSLTRRGYYNEQFFGPGTRLTVL.

The rearrangement links TRBV10-3 to TRBJ1-2; TRBD1 agrees at 7 bases. The V and J ends lost 10 bases and 7 bases, in that order; junction bases with no gene match: 12. This CDR3 spans 13 amino acids. Germline V gene data show CDR1 as ENHRY and CDR2 as SYGVKD. Written as DNA, the CDR3 is TGTGCCAGCACCGGGACAGCGGCCAGTGGCTACACCTTC. Amino acids: CASTGTAASGYTF.

This chain uses TRBV10-3 with TRBJ2-7; D is ambiguous. This CDR3 is 13 amino acids long. The germline V gene encodes CDR1 ENHRY and CDR2 SYGVKD. Trimming shortened V by 4 bases and J by 0 bases, and 7 bases separated the two germline ends. CDR3 region: CAISVVDSYEQYF. The CDR3 bases are TGTGCCATCAGTGTGGTAGACTCCTACGAGCAGTACTTC.

This chain joins TRBV6-2 or TRBV6-3 and TRBJ2-7, with TRBD2 matching over 11 bases. The CDR3 spans 19 residues. The germline V gene has CDR1 MNHEY and CDR2 SVGEGT. V lost 6 bases, J lost 3 bases, and 19 bases stayed unmatched. This chain's CDR3 is CASSLYTGLAAMRNYEQYF. The CDR3 nucleotides are TGTGCCAGCAGCTTGTACACGGGACTAGCGGCTATGCGAAACTACGAGCAGTACTTC.

This clonotype was counted a few times. The gene calls are TRBV12-3 or TRBV12-4 and TRBJ2-5; a possible D gene is TRBD2 (6 bases). CDR3 length equals 16 residues. Trimming stripped 4 bases from V and 3 bases from J, with 18 bases between. The CDR3 protein is CASSSYPGDFEETQYF. CDR3 in DNA: TGTGCCAGCAGTTCCTACCCGGGGGATTTCGAAGAGACCCAGTACTTC.

This clonotype was detected once. The rearrangement joins TRBV5-4 to TRBJ2-7; weak D call: TRBD2 (5 bases). Trimming pared 3 bases from V and 2 bases from J, leaving 15 bases between. Germline loops: CDR1 SGHNT, CDR2 YYREEE (reference sequence). There are 15 residues in the CDR3. The CDR3 coding sequence is TGTGCCAGCAGCTCCCTACTAGAGGCCCCCTACGAGCAGTACTTC. As protein: CASSSLLEAPYEQYF.